This TCR beta chain was identified in a study of OX40 agonist ivuxolimab in advanced cancers. Study-wide background: Every 2 weeks, patients received ivuxolimab intravenously, dosed at 0.01 to 10 mg/kg. Study-wide findings and caveats: Antigen specificity of clonally expanded peripheral T cells was not established. Clonal expansion was among the lowest in partial responders at 0.1-3.0 mg/kg, especially CD8+.

TCRdb's table, derived via immunoSEQ multiplex PCR, lists solely in-frame clones and lacks some. The sample lists tens of thousands of clones; approximately 90% were seen once. On this clone: The antigen is undetermined.

Germline CDR1 is ENHRY and CDR2 is SYGVKD. This CDR3 has 15 amino acids. Trimming cost V 3 bases and J 2 bases, with 10 bases left between them. The investigators sampled blood at baseline, at cycle 4 day 1, and at cycle 7 day 1. The rearrangement uses TRBV10-3 and TRBJ2-2, with D uncertain. This specimen was CD4+ or CD8+ T cells sorted from blood, taken in a trial of the OX40 agonist ivuxolimab. This TCR derives from an adult with an advanced solid tumor such as melanoma, head and neck, liver or kidney cancer. CDR3 protein: CAISDRATNTGELFF. The CDR3 nucleotides are TGTGCCATCAGTGACCGGGCCACCAACACCGGGGAGCTGTTTTTT.